The rows below give T cell receptor beta chains drawn from one sample of a study of T cells in severe cutaneous drug reactions. With the multiplex PCR reads reprocessed, TCRdb shows one record per CDR3 protein and no DNA. The repertoire shows approximately 1,000 distinct CDR3 sequences; the top ten hold around 15%. The sample consisted of PBMCs. The receptor source for this set is a human donor with Stevens-Johnson syndrome, a severe cutaneous drug reaction. Both conserved end residues are part of each CDR3. The order of the fields is CDR3 protein, V gene, clone size, J gene. Not every row has a clone size; where given, it reads once, few, many or a size class.

CDR3 protein: CASSIRDRGLNEQYF
V gene: TRBV28
clone size: medium-sized
J gene: TRBJ2-7

CDR3 protein: CSARTQQETQYF
V gene: TRBV20-1
clone size: NA
J gene: TRBJ2-5

CDR3 protein: CSAREWGWNTEAFF
V gene: TRBV20-1
clone size: NA
J gene: TRBJ1-1

CDR3 protein: CASSSGYEQFF
V gene: TRBV28
clone size: large
J gene: TRBJ2-1

CDR3 protein: CATSRDSWSSDFAEEAFF
V gene: TRBV15
clone size: large
J gene: TRBJ1-1

CDR3 protein: CASSLMYAQPQHF
V gene: TRBV7-2
clone size: large
J gene: TRBJ1-5

CDR3 protein: CATSEGRTSGYYEQYF
V gene: TRBV24-1
clone size: medium-sized
J gene: TRBJ2-7

CDR3 protein: CASSPMEGSGNTIYF
V gene: TRBV7-6
clone size: medium-sized
J gene: TRBJ1-3

CDR3 protein: CASSQETGANYGYTF
V gene: TRBV4-2
clone size: medium-sized
J gene: TRBJ1-2

CDR3 protein: CASSEKTGYYGYTF
V gene: TRBV2
clone size: medium-sized
J gene: TRBJ1-2

CDR3 protein: CASRDRGLYEQYF
V gene: TRBV19
clone size: medium-sized
J gene: TRBJ2-7

CDR3 protein: CASRQGRNNEQFF
V gene: TRBV4-2
clone size: large
J gene: TRBJ2-1

CDR3 protein: CASSYKEGREQYF
V gene: TRBV5-4
clone size: NA
J gene: TRBJ2-7

CDR3 protein: CSAPQNRATNEKLFF
V gene: TRBV20-1
clone size: NA
J gene: TRBJ1-4

CDR3 protein: CASSSQGYEQYF
V gene: TRBV5-6
clone size: medium-sized
J gene: TRBJ2-7

CDR3 protein: CSAGTAKETQYF
V gene: TRBV20-1
clone size: medium-sized
J gene: TRBJ2-5

CDR3 protein: CASSLTSASGEAFF
V gene: TRBV28
clone size: NA
J gene: TRBJ1-1

CDR3 protein: CASSSGGYGYTF
V gene: TRBV7-2
clone size: medium-sized
J gene: TRBJ1-2